The 31 T cell receptor beta chains below come from one sample, sequenced in a study of blood T cell repertoires in COVID-19. Profiled with immunoSEQ multiplex PCR; TCRdb holds only in-frame clones, not every one. The sample has roughly 150,000 clones, roughly 80% seen once. The sample taken for sequencing was peripheral blood. The origin of the receptors is a woman of 80 years or more with acute or convalescent COVID-19.

This rearrangement joins TRBV28 to TRBJ1-4; 7 nucleotides align to TRBD1. The V segment lost 4 bases and the J segment 4 bases; nucleotides outside the gene matches: 6. In germline, CDR1 is MDHEN, CDR2 SYDVKM. CDR3 length equals 15 residues. The CDR3 reads CASSSGTVINEKLFF. The CDR3 DNA is TGTGCCAGCAGTTCTGGGACAGTTATTAATGAAAAACTGTTTTTT.

The chain employs TRBV2 and TRBJ2-5; 13 nucleotides agree with TRBD2. V shed 11 bases, J shed 5 bases, and the junction held 8 bases outside the gene matches. Per the germline V gene, CDR1 is SNHLY and CDR2 is FYNNEI. CDR3 length equals 14 residues. DNA of the CDR3: TGTGCCTTCTCCGGGACTAGCGGGGTTGAGACCCAGTACTTC. Translation gives CAFSGTSGVETQYF.

V is TRBV15 and J is TRBJ1-3; unclear D gene. The V gene lost 0 bases and the J gene lost 3 bases, with 12 bases spanning the gap. The CDR3 runs 16 residues. Germline values: CDR1 LNHNV, CDR2 YYDKDF (reference sequence). As DNA, the CDR3 is TGTGCCACCAGCAGAGACATCGGTAAAATTGGAAACACCATATATTTT. Translated, it gives CATSRDIGKIGNTIYF.

This clone was counted ten times or more. V and J are TRBV4-2 and TRBJ1-2; D not certain. This CDR3 spans 14 amino acids. Trimming pared 1 base from V and 1 base from J, leaving 7 bases between. Germline V CDR1 and CDR2: LGHNA, YNFKEQ. The CDR3 region is CASSQARDNYGYTF. In nucleotides, the CDR3 is TGTGCCAGCAGCCAAGCTCGGGATAACTATGGCTACACCTTC.

This clone has a single count. V usage is TRBV19 and J usage is TRBJ1-1; unclear D gene. V was shortened by 5 bases and J by 0 bases, with 16 bases between the two germline ends. The CDR3 totals 16 residues. Germline-derived CDR1 and CDR2 are LNHDA and SQIVND (reference sequence). The CDR3 DNA is TGTGCCAGTAGTTTGTCCCGGGGTAGATTGAACACTGAAGCTTTCTTT. This codes for CASSLSRGRLNTEAFF.

The chain employs TRBV4-1 and TRBJ2-2; 9 bases match TRBD1. The CDR3 extends over 15 amino acids. Germline CDR1 reads MGHRA; CDR2 reads YSYEKL. The trim removed 4 bases at V and 4 bases at J, leaving 4 bases unmatched. The CDR3: CASSPNRGPTGELFF. As DNA, the CDR3 is TGCGCCAGCAGCCCAAACAGGGGGCCCACCGGGGAGCTGTTTTTT.

V is TRBV6-5 and J is TRBJ1-2; D is possibly TRBD1 (5 bases). CDR1 MNHEY and CDR2 SVGAGI come from the germline V gene. This CDR3 is built from 13 residues. Trimming stripped 6 bases from V and 1 base from J, with 9 bases between. The CDR3 nucleotides read TGTGCCAGCAGGCTGACAGATAACTATGGCTACACCTTC. Amino acid sequence: CASRLTDNYGYTF.

In DNA, the CDR3 is TGTGCCAGCAGTGAAGGGCCGAACACCGGGGAGCTGTTTTTT. As protein: CASSEGPNTGELFF. The chain links TRBV6-1 to TRBJ2-2; no reliable D call. The length of the CDR3 is 14 residues. CDR1 and CDR2 (germline): MNHNS, SASEGT. Between the trimmed V and J ends, which lost 1 base and 0 bases, there was a span of 3 bases.

This rearrangement joins TRBV15 to TRBJ2-5, with D perhaps matching TRBD1 (6 bases). This CDR3 region has 16 residues. Per the germline V gene, CDR1 is LNHNV and CDR2 is YYDKDF (reference sequence). V lost 2 bases to trimming and J lost 5 bases, with 18 bases between them. The CDR3 is CATSRRTQGSGETQYF. Written as DNA, the CDR3 is TGTGCCACCAGCAGAAGGACGCAGGGGTCCGGTGAGACCCAGTACTTC.

The chain links TRBV9 to TRBJ2-7; D may be TRBD1 (7 bases). The length of the CDR3 is 16 residues. The ends were cut back, 4 bases at V and 2 bases at J, with 19 bases in the middle. Germline V CDR1 and CDR2: SGDLS, YYNGEE. CDR3 amino acids: CASSTRDSTPTYEQYF. As DNA, the CDR3 is TGTGCCAGCAGCACGCGGGACAGCACCCCAACCTACGAGCAGTACTTC.

This chain connects TRBV6-5 to TRBJ1-5, with TRBD1 identical over 7 bases. The trim removed 6 bases at V and 3 bases at J, leaving 8 bases unmatched. The CDR3 consists of 15 residues. Germline CDR1 is MNHEY and CDR2 is SVGAGI. The CDR3 DNA follows: TGTGCCAGCAGACCCCCGGGACAGAACAATCAGCCCCAGCATTTT. This gives the protein CASRPPGQNNQPQHF.

This chain joins TRBV19 and TRBJ2-1; TRBD2 aligns across 8 bases. J gave up 0 bases and V 1 base, and 14 bases lay outside the gene matches. The V gene's germline CDR1 is LNHDA and CDR2 SQIVND (reference sequence). The CDR3 is made up of 20 amino acids. The CDR3 loop reads CASSIGSKGFSGSSYNEQFF. CDR3 nucleotide sequence: TGTGCCAGTAGTATAGGGAGTAAGGGTTTCAGCGGGAGCTCCTACAATGAGCAGTTCTTC.

The chain links TRBV30 to TRBJ1-2, with D possibly matching TRBD1 (5 bases). The germline CDR1 and CDR2 sequences are GTSNPN and SVGIG (reference sequence). The V end was cut by 0 bases, the J end by 4 bases, with 15 bases between. This CDR3 is 15 amino acids long. The CDR3 nucleotides are TGTGCCTGGAGTGTACTTCAGGAGGGGACCTATGGCTACACCTTC. Protein: CAWSVLQEGTYGYTF. Using reference TRBV30 and TRBJ1-2 for the parts outside the CDR3, the full variable domain is SQTIHQWPATLVQPVGSPLSLECTVEGTSNPNLYWYRQAAGRGLQLLFYSVGIGQISSEVPQNLSASRPQDRQFILSSKKLLLSDSGFYLCAWSVLQEGTYGYTFGSGTRLTVV.

The chain recombines TRBV11-2 with TRBJ2-1, with 7 bases identical to TRBD2. Germline V gene sequence: CDR1 SGHAT, CDR2 FQNNGV. Unmatched junction bases numbered 9, after V lost 4 bases and J lost 6 bases. This CDR3 is built from 15 residues. CDR3 nucleotide sequence: TGTGCCAGCAGCTCCACCGGGACTACTCTCAATGAGCAGTTCTTC. Residues: CASSSTGTTLNEQFF.

The chain couples TRBV6-4 to TRBJ2-2, with 10 bases fitting TRBD2. The CDR3 has 17 amino acids. With 6 bases clipped from V and 6 bases from J, the junction kept 13 bases outside the gene matches. Germline-derived CDR1 and CDR2 are MRHNA and SNTAGT. The CDR3 sequence: CASRDHSSGGFAGELFF. The CDR3, as DNA: TGTGCCAGCAGAGATCACTCTAGCGGGGGCTTCGCCGGGGAGCTGTTTTTT.

V gene TRBV7-9 combines with J gene TRBJ2-3; TRBD1 might be the D (6 bases). In germline, CDR1 is SEHNR, CDR2 FQNEAQ (reference sequence). V dropped 5 bases and J dropped 8 bases, with 23 bases sitting between them. This CDR3 region has 16 residues. The CDR3 here is CASSLSRDTRAGTQYF. DNA for the CDR3: TGTGCCAGCAGCCTTAGCCGGGACACTAGGGCGGGTACGCAGTATTTT.

V is TRBV9 and J is TRBJ2-1; D might be TRBD2 (6 bases). Germline V gene data show CDR1 as SGDLS and CDR2 as YYNGEE. The CDR3 length is 15 residues. Trimming cost V 0 bases and J 7 bases, with 14 bases left between them. In DNA, the CDR3 is TGTGCCAGCAGCGTAGTGGGGGGTAGGGGAAATGAGCAGTTCTTC. Its protein is CASSVVGGRGNEQFF.

The chain couples TRBV7-2 to TRBJ2-5, with 10 positions matching TRBD2. Germline values: CDR1 SGHTA, CDR2 FQGNSA. With 6 bases clipped from V and 5 bases from J, the junction kept 15 bases outside the gene matches. The CDR3 extends over 17 amino acids. The DNA for the CDR3 is TGTGCCAGCAGGCAAGCTAGCGGGAGAGGAGGCGGCGAGACCCAGTACTTC. Its translation: CASRQASGRGGGETQYF.

The chain recombines TRBV27 with TRBJ2-7, with D unclear. There are 13 residues in the CDR3. Germline CDR1 and CDR2: MNHEY and SMNVEV (reference sequence). V shed 2 bases and J shed 3 bases, with 8 bases lying between them. CDR3 DNA sequence: TGTGCCAGCAGTTTAAGGCAGGACTACGAGCAGTACTTC. As protein: CASSLRQDYEQYF.

CDR3 loop: CASSGAGVFYEQFF. CDR3 nucleotide sequence: TGTGCCAGCAGCGGGGCGGGAGTGTTCTATGAGCAGTTCTTC. The genes are TRBV3-1 (or the pseudogene TRBV3-2) and TRBJ2-1; 7 bases are a match to TRBD2. V dropped 5 bases and J dropped 8; count of bases not matched to a gene: 9. The germline V gene has CDR1 LGHDT and CDR2 YNNKEL (reference sequence). The CDR3 is 14 amino acids.

The J gene is TRBJ2-1, the V gene TRBV19, with D possibly being TRBD2 (6 bases). From germline, CDR1 is LNHDA and CDR2 SQIVND (reference sequence). Trimming shortened V by 6 bases and J by 1 base, and 16 bases separated the two germline ends. The CDR3 extends over 16 amino acids. CDR3 amino acids: CASSLYPGASYNEQFF. CDR3 nucleotide sequence: TGTGCCAGTAGCCTCTATCCGGGAGCTTCCTACAATGAGCAGTTCTTC.

V usage is TRBV6-5 and J usage is TRBJ1-2; D not resolved. The CDR3 runs 13 residues. Trimming pared 0 bases from V and 10 bases from J, leaving 12 bases between. Germline V gene sequence: CDR1 MNHEY, CDR2 SVGAGI. Written as DNA, the CDR3 is TGTGCCAGCAGTTACTCGAGGGCGAGGGCCTACACCTTC. Protein: CASSYSRARAYTF.

With regard to this clone: Germline and junction disagree at one end, which may indicate a read error. The CDR3 DNA reads TGTGCCAGCAGTGATGAGTGGCTAGCGGGTGGGTGGAACTTC. Its translation: CASSDEWLAGGWNF. The chain carries TRBV2 and TRBJ2-5, with 8 bases matching TRBD2. This CDR3 spans 14 amino acids. Germline loops: CDR1 SNHLY, CDR2 FYNNEI.

The chain links TRBV3-1 (or the pseudogene TRBV3-2) to TRBJ2-7; maybe TRBD2 (5 bases). This CDR3 is 15 amino acids long. The germline gives CDR1 LGHDT, CDR2 YNNKEL (reference sequence). Deletions cut 0 bases from V and 1 base from J, with 10 bases between. CDR3 sequence (DNA): TGTGCCAGCAGCCAAGAGGAGGACGGATCCTACGAGCAGTACTTC. Amino acids: CASSQEEDGSYEQYF.

This clone was observed a few times. The V gene is TRBV5-4, the J gene TRBJ1-1; 8 bases map to TRBD1. V shed 3 bases and J 0 bases; nucleotides not matched to a gene: 4. Germline CDR1 and CDR2: SGHNT and YYREEE (reference sequence). The CDR3 is made up of 15 amino acids. CDR3 bases: TGTGCCAGCAGCTATTGGACAGGGATGAACACTGAAGCTTTCTTT. Encoded protein: CASSYWTGMNTEAFF.

J is TRBJ1-2 and V is TRBV9; the D is unclear. Per the germline V gene, CDR1 is SGDLS and CDR2 is YYNGEE. The ends were cut back, 0 bases at V and 6 bases at J, with 9 bases in the middle. This CDR3 comprises 13 residues. CDR3 sequence reads: CASSVGRMNGYTF. The CDR3 coding sequence is TGTGCCAGCAGCGTAGGGAGAATGAATGGCTACACCTTC.

The genes are TRBV19 and TRBJ1-4; tentative D call: TRBD1 (5 bases). CDR3 length equals 14 residues. V gave up 2 bases and J gave up 10 bases, with 14 bases separating them. Germline V gives CDR1 LNHDA, CDR2 SQIVND (reference sequence). The CDR3 nucleotides are TGTGCCAGTAGTATAAGCGGGCAGGGAGGAAAACTGTTTTTT. Residues: CASSISGQGGKLFF.

This clone appeared a few times. The V call is TRBV3-1 (or the pseudogene TRBV3-2), the J call TRBJ2-7, with 8 bases aligning to TRBD2. This CDR3 has 14 residues. V shed 4 bases and J 6 bases; nucleotides not matched to a gene: 8. CDR1 LGHDT and CDR2 YNNKEL come from the germline V gene (reference sequence). The CDR3 is CASSRGTRYSEQYF. CDR3 DNA sequence: TGTGCCAGCAGCCGCGGGACTAGATACAGCGAGCAGTACTTC.

The rearrangement uses TRBV12-5 and TRBJ1-3; D remains ambiguous. The germline V gene encodes CDR1 LGHNT and CDR2 FRNRAP. The CDR3 is made up of 11 amino acids. V gave up 6 bases and J gave up 7 bases, with 7 bases separating them. The CDR3 region is CASGPLNTIYF. In DNA, the CDR3 is TGTGCTAGTGGCCCCCTTAACACCATATATTTT.

The rearrangement uses TRBV19 and TRBJ2-5; possibly TRBD2 for D (5 bases). Germline CDR1 and CDR2: LNHDA and SQIVND (reference sequence). Trimming removed 2 bases from V and 3 bases from J, with 7 bases in between. The CDR3 length is 13 residues. The CDR3 spells CASSIWGEETQYF. The CDR3, as DNA: TGTGCCAGTAGTATATGGGGAGAAGAGACCCAGTACTTC.

The chain carries TRBV19 and TRBJ2-4; a weak D match, TRBD1 (5 bases). Germline-derived CDR1 and CDR2 are LNHDA and SQIVND (reference sequence). Trimming cost V 5 bases and J 0 bases, with 17 bases left between them. The CDR3 totals 17 residues. As DNA, the CDR3 is TGTGCCAGTAGTTCACAGCCCACAGGTTTAGCCAAAAACATTCAGTACTTC. Translating gives CASSSQPTGLAKNIQYF.